This TCR beta chain was documented in a study of T cell responses to AZD1222 COVID-19 vaccine. Study findings and constraints: Clonal diversity was possibly underestimated; the donors were predominantly white British and more often female. Per reports, nearly half of all spike-specific TCRs target regions that are unmutated in variants. No day 14 peak samples; only post-peak repertoires were characterized.

Comments on this clone: Its antigen is still unknown.

The CDR3 is 13 residues long. With V trimmed by 4 bases and J by 6 bases, 3 bases remained unmatched. Germline CDR1 LNHDA, CDR2 SQIVND (reference sequence). The assay was immunoSEQ multiplex PCR, and TCRdb's table has in-frame clones only and misses some. The profile shows approximately 70,000 clones, 88% of them singletons. The TCR was taken from an adult who received the MenACWY meningococcal vaccine as a control. The sequencing used peripheral blood, collected 28 days after the second dose of the MenACWY control vaccine. The genes are TRBV19 and TRBJ2-1, with 7 bases lining up with TRBD2. The CDR3 loop is CASSSSGVNEQFF. The DNA of the CDR3 is TGTGCCAGTAGTAGCAGCGGGGTCAATGAGCAGTTCTTC.